One and the same sample provided the 25 T cell receptor beta chains below, sequenced in a study of CD8+CD57+ T cells in acquired aplastic anemia. Investigators profiled TCR beta VDJ and CDR3 from genomic DNA template. TCRdb re-derived calls from the reads in MiXCR, one entry per CDR3 protein. The sample includes 400,000 to 500,000 distinct CDR3 sequences, around 68% of them seen just once. Sequencing input: sorted CD4+, CD8+, or CD8+CD57+ T cells (not recorded which) from PBMCs. The receptors shown here come from a human donor in good health, serving as a control.

The chain has TRBV7-9 and TRBJ1-2; D gene ambiguous. This CDR3 contains 14 residues. Trimming removed 5 bases at V and 4 bases at J, with 14 bases between. CDR1 and CDR2 from the germline V gene are SEHNR and FQNEAQ (reference sequence). The CDR3 nucleotides are TGTGCCAGCAGCCCACGGGGAGAGGGCTATGGCTACACCTTC. Translation gives CASSPRGEGYGYTF.

V gene TRBV20-1 combines with J gene TRBJ1-2; a possible D gene is TRBD1 (5 bases). Germline CDR1 and CDR2: DFQATT and SNEGSKA (reference sequence). The V end lost 4 bases, the J end lost 9 bases, and 18 bases lay between the germline ends. The CDR3 loop spans 13 amino acids. In nucleotides, the CDR3 is TGCAGTGCTAAACAGGACTCCTCGCCAAGCTACACCTTC. It encodes CSAKQDSSPSYTF.

The sample holds one count of this clonotype. This chain uses TRBV6-6 with TRBJ1-2; D is possibly TRBD1 (6 bases). V lost 7 bases, J lost 2 bases, and 14 bases lay in between. This CDR3 region has 14 residues. Germline-derived CDR1 and CDR2 are MNHNY and SVGAGI (reference sequence). The CDR3 DNA follows: TGTGCCAGCACCTTTGGGCAGGGGAACTATGGCTACACCTTC. Amino acid sequence: CASTFGQGNYGYTF.

This clonotype has a single count. At one end, the junction sequence differs from germline, possibly due to a read error. The V and J genes are TRBV7-2 and TRBJ1-2; perhaps TRBD1 as D (6 bases). In germline, CDR1 is SGHTA, CDR2 FQGNSA. This CDR3 has 14 amino acids. CDR3 in amino acids: CASSLAGGNFRYSF. Here the CDR3 DNA reads TGTGCCAGCAGCTTAGCGGGGGGCAATTTCCGCTACAGCTTC. Full variable domain (outside the CDR3, taken from reference TRBV7-2 and TRBJ1-2): GAGVSQSPSNKVTEKGKDVELRCDPISGHTALYWYRQSLGQGLEFLIYFQGNSAPDKSGLPSDRFSAERTGGSVSTLTIQRTQQEDSAVYLCASSLAGGNFRYSFGSGTRLTVV.

J is TRBJ2-7 and V is TRBV29-1; D could derive from TRBD1 or TRBD2 (5 bases each). Germline V CDR1 and CDR2: SQVTM, ANQGSEA. CDR3 length: 16 amino acids. V gave up 0 bases and J gave up 3 bases, with 18 bases separating them. This CDR3 reads CSVEDYRGPLGYEQYF. CDR3 in DNA: TGCAGCGTTGAAGATTACCGGGGACCATTGGGCTACGAGCAGTACTTC.

V is TRBV20-1 and J is TRBJ1-6; tentative D call: TRBD1 (5 bases). This CDR3 has 15 amino acids. From germline, CDR1 is DFQATT and CDR2 SNEGSKA (reference sequence). V was trimmed by 4 bases and J by 8 bases, leaving 18 bases between them. The CDR3 region is CSAILTGRSDSPLHF. CDR3 bases: TGCAGTGCTATATTAACGGGGCGGAGTGATTCACCCCTCCACTTT.

This clonotype has ten or more counts. This chain links TRBV6-4 with TRBJ2-1; D may be TRBD1 or TRBD2 (5 bases each). The V and J ends lost 5 bases and 4 bases respectively, with 12 bases between them. The CDR3 sequence is 14 residues long. The germline V gene encodes CDR1 MRHNA and CDR2 SNTAGT. CDR3 sequence: CASSPGTNYNEQFF. The DNA for the CDR3 is TGTGCCAGCAGTCCCGGGACGAATTACAATGAGCAGTTCTTC.

This clonotype was counted at least ten times. The genes are TRBV20-1 and TRBJ1-5; D may be TRBD1 (5 bases). Between the trimmed V and J ends, which lost 5 bases and 6 bases, there was a span of 17 bases. Germline CDR1 is DFQATT and CDR2 is SNEGSKA (reference sequence). The CDR3 loop spans 14 amino acids. The CDR3 region has the DNA TGCAGTGCTGGGTTTCAGGGAGCAGGTCAGCCCCAGCATTTT. Amino acids: CSAGFQGAGQPQHF.

The chain uses TRBV29-1 and TRBJ2-5; D is possibly TRBD2 (7 bases). Germline values: CDR1 SQVTM, CDR2 ANQGSEA. V lost 4 bases and J 1 base, leaving 16 bases between the germline ends. The CDR3 is 15 amino acids. The CDR3 DNA is TGCAGCGTTGTCGGACTAGGGGGAATCCAAGAGACCCAGTACTTC. It translates to CSVVGLGGIQETQYF.

This clonotype has only one observation. The J gene is TRBJ2-1, the V gene TRBV5-4; 10 nucleotides match TRBD2. J was trimmed by 10 bases and V by 3 bases; bases with no gene match: 16. This CDR3 is built from 17 residues. Germline-derived CDR1 and CDR2 are SGHNT and YYREEE (reference sequence). CDR3 nucleotides: TGTGCCAGCAGCTACAGGGTAGGAGCGGGGGGGCCGGGAGAGCAGTTCTTC. Residues: CASSYRVGAGGPGEQFF. The variable domain in full, with the rest retrieved from reference TRBV5-4 and TRBJ2-1, is ETGVTQSPTHLIKTRGQQVTLRCSSQSGHNTVSWYQQALGQGPQFIFQYYREEENGRGNFPPRFSGLQFPNYSSELNVNALELDDSALYLCASSYRVGAGGPGEQFFGPGTRLTVL.

Note on this clonotype: One end of the junction fails to match germline, which may point to a read error. The rearrangement links TRBV9 to TRBJ1-2, with a possible D match to TRBD1 (6 bases). CDR1 and CDR2 from the germline V gene are SGDLS and YYNGEE. The CDR3 sequence is 13 residues long. The CDR3 region is CASSAGPGDTEAF. In DNA form, the CDR3 reads TGTGCCAGTAGTGCCGGGCCCGGGGACACTGAAGCCTTC.

The V call is TRBV2, the J call TRBJ2-7; the D gene is possibly TRBD2 (5 bases). The closer fit of TRBJ2-5 to the DNA end suggests the J call may be wrong. The germline V gene has CDR1 SNHLY and CDR2 FYNNEI. The CDR3 is 14 residues long. The CDR3 region has the DNA TGTGCCAGCAGTGAATCCAGGAGGCGGGAGACCCAGTACTTC. Protein: CASSESRRRETQYF.

There are many counts of this clonotype. The chain combines TRBV29-1 with TRBJ1-4, with D possibly matching TRBD1 (5 bases). V lost 4 bases and J lost 8, with 14 bases in between. This CDR3 has 13 amino acids. Germline assignment: CDR1 SQVTM and CDR2 ANQGSEA. The CDR3 region is CSVGGGTEEKLFF. The CDR3 nucleotides are TGCAGCGTTGGGGGGGGGACTGAAGAAAAACTGTTTTTT.

This sequence joins TRBV9 and TRBJ2-5; the match to TRBD2 covers 10 bases. Trimming cost V 3 bases and J 3 bases; bases outside gene matches: 2. Germline loops: CDR1 SGDLS, CDR2 YYNGEE. This CDR3 spans 14 amino acids. CDR3 residues: CASSGGTSEETQYF. In nucleotides, the CDR3 is TGTGCCAGCAGCGGTGGGACTAGCGAAGAGACCCAGTACTTC.

Ten or more counts support this clonotype. The chain joins TRBV29-1 to TRBJ1-2, with D maybe TRBD1 (6 bases). Germline values: CDR1 SQVTM, CDR2 ANQGSEA. Trimming took 3 bases from V and 4 from J, leaving 12 bases between them. This CDR3 spans 13 amino acids. The CDR3 reads CSVDRTATYGYTF. DNA of the CDR3: TGCAGCGTTGACAGGACAGCAACCTATGGCTACACCTTC.

CDR3 protein: CATSKDRLGQPQHF. The CDR3, as DNA: TGTGCCACCAGCAAAGACAGGTTGGGTCAGCCCCAGCATTTT. V usage is TRBV15 and J usage is TRBJ1-5, with D possibly matching TRBD1 (6 bases). The V end was cut by 4 bases, the J end by 6 bases, with 13 bases between. The CDR3 loop spans 14 amino acids. The germline V gene encodes CDR1 LNHNV and CDR2 YYDKDF (reference sequence).

Regarding this clonotype: Relative to the germline gene, one junction end is altered; a read error may explain this. This chain uses TRBV2 with TRBJ1-3, with 8 bases identical to TRBD1. Germline CDR1 and CDR2: SNHLY and FYNNEI. This CDR3 comprises 14 residues. CDR3 sequence reads: CASSTTGEAGTLYF. The CDR3 nucleotides read TGCGCCAGCAGTACGACAGGGGAAGCAGGGACGCTGTATTTT.

The V gene is TRBV5-5, the J gene TRBJ1-1; D uncertain. Germline-derived CDR1 and CDR2 are SGHKS and YYEKEE (reference sequence). Trimming stripped 3 bases from V and 6 bases from J, with 12 bases between. This CDR3 has 13 residues. The CDR3, as DNA: TGTGCCAGCAGCTGGGCCGGGAGTGCTGAAGCTTTCTTT. Translation gives CASSWAGSAEAFF.

V and J are TRBV5-1 and TRBJ2-1; perhaps TRBD2 as D (5 bases). Germline values: CDR1 SGHRS, CDR2 YFSETQ. Trimming stripped 4 bases from V and 15 bases from J, with 17 bases between. This CDR3 region has 12 residues. CDR3 loop: CASSVEVGYGFF. In DNA form, the CDR3 reads TGCGCCAGCAGCGTGGAGGTGGGATACGGGTTCTTC.

The chain carries TRBV12-3 or TRBV12-4 and TRBJ2-7; the match to TRBD2 covers 8 bases. The CDR3 extends over 14 amino acids. Trimming took 6 bases from V and 0 from J; bases not matched to a gene: 4. The CDR3 here is CASRLSGSSYEQYF. The CDR3 DNA is TGTGCCAGCAGACTGAGCGGGAGCTCCTACGAGCAGTACTTC.

J is TRBJ2-5 and V is TRBV2; 10 bases are shared with TRBD1. The CDR3 contains 12 residues. The germline CDR1 and CDR2 sequences are SNHLY and FYNNEI. J was trimmed by 8 bases and V by 10 bases; bases with no gene match: 7. The CDR3 nucleotides read TGTGCCAATACCGGGACAGGGGAAACCCAGTACTTC. Amino acids: CANTGTGETQYF.

The chain recombines TRBV20-1 with TRBJ1-2; D may be TRBD1 (6 bases). V lost 5 bases to trimming and J lost 8 bases, with 12 bases between them. The CDR3 totals 11 residues. CDR1 is DFQATT, CDR2 SNEGSKA, per germline (reference sequence). Here the CDR3 reads CSAPGTRGYTF. The CDR3 DNA reads TGCAGTGCTCCCGGGACACGGGGCTACACCTTC.

Turning to this clonotype: No conserved phenylalanine or tryptophan is present at the end of the CDR3, so a read error is the likely explanation. It is unclear where the CDR3 begins or ends on the DNA, so no DNA is shown, and the CDR3 is as TCRdb lists it. The rearrangement joins TRBV2 to TRBJ1-2; whether TRBD1, the table's D call, matches the DNA was not checked. The CDR3 has 14 amino acids, counting both end residues. Germline assignment: CDR1 SNHLY and CDR2 FYNNEI. This CDR3 is CASSRQGANYGYSV.

The chain employs TRBV7-9 and TRBJ1-2; no clear D gene. CDR1 SEHNR and CDR2 FQNEAQ come from the germline V gene (reference sequence). V was pared by 6 bases and J by 11 bases, with 22 bases between. This CDR3 spans 14 amino acids. CDR3 sequence: CASRLHSGEGGYTF. CDR3 in DNA: TGTGCCAGCAGGCTCCACAGCGGGGAGGGTGGGTACACCTTC.

The chain combines TRBV20-1 with TRBJ1-4, with unresolved D. V was clipped by 4 bases and J by 1 base, with 1 base between them. Germline CDR1 is DFQATT and CDR2 is SNEGSKA (reference sequence). The CDR3 is 11 amino acids. This chain's CDR3 is CSAKTNEKLFF. The CDR3, as DNA: TGCAGTGCTAAAACTAATGAAAAACTGTTTTTT.